This T cell receptor beta chain emerged from a study of T cell responses to AZD1222 COVID-19 vaccine. Clones were read by immunoSEQ multiplex PCR, and TCRdb kept only the in-frame ones, dropping some. The table lists about 120,000 clones, 80% to 95% of them singletons. Regarding the study as a whole: Spike-specific TCR breadth and depth rose after two AZD1222 doses. Among vaccine-associated CD4 TCRs, coverage spanned spike, with dominance at 160-218 and 743-854. Unmutated variant regions are reportedly the target of nearly half of TCRs that are spike-specific.

On this clone: Its specificity is not known.

This CDR3 contains 16 residues. V dropped 5 bases and J dropped 9; count of bases not matched to a gene: 15. Germline V gene data show CDR1 as SEHNR and CDR2 as FQNEAQ (reference sequence). The sequence was obtained from an adult in good health. The V call is TRBV7-9, the J call TRBJ2-3; TRBD1 aligns across 9 bases. The material sequenced was peripheral blood, taken on day 0 of MenACWY control vaccination. The CDR3 DNA sequence: TGTGCCAGCAGCCCGGGACAGGGTGGGGCGGGGTCCACGCAGTATTTT. Protein sequence: CASSPGQGGAGSTQYF.